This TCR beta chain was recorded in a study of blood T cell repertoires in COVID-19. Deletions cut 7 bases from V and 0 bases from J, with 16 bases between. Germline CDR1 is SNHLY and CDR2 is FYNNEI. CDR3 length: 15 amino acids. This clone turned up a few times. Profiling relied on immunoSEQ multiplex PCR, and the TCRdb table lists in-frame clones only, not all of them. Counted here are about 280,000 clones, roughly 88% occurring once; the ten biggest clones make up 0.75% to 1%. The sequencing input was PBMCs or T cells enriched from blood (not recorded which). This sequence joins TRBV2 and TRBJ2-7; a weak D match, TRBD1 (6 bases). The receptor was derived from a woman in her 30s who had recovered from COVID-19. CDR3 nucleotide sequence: TGTGCCAGCACATACCGATTGACAGGCTCCTACGAGCAGTACTTC. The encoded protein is CASTYRLTGSYEQYF.